These 23 T cell receptor beta chains were sequenced from one sample in a study of cytomegalovirus exposure and HLA in healthy donors. Primers: 60 Vbeta forward and 13 Jbeta reverse. Clones were read by immunoSEQ multiplex PCR, and TCRdb kept only the in-frame ones, dropping some. Found here are roughly 100,000 clones, approximately 85% of them singletons; the top ten hold roughly 3.5%. Specimen: PBMCs. These receptors originate from a man aged 30 to 45 in good health and CMV-seropositive.

The J gene is TRBJ1-3, the V gene TRBV5-1, with D hard to call. V gave up 0 bases and J gave up 0 bases, with 10 bases separating them. The CDR3 has 16 amino acids. Germline lookup yields CDR1 SGHRS and CDR2 YFSETQ. The CDR3 DNA sequence: TGCGCCAGCAGCTTGGTACAGACAAACTCTGGAAACACCATATATTTT. Translating it yields CASSLVQTNSGNTIYF.

The chain recombines TRBV28 with TRBJ2-5; D uncertain. CDR3 length: 12 residues. V lost 5 bases to trimming and J lost 5 bases, with 9 bases between them. Per germline, CDR1 MDHEN and CDR2 SYDVKM. The CDR3 bases are TGTGCCAGCAGTGCCACCCGGGAGACCCAGTACTTC. Encoded protein: CASSATRETQYF.

The V gene is TRBV11-2, the J gene TRBJ2-7; perhaps TRBD1 as D (6 bases). Trimming removed 5 bases from V and 0 bases from J, with 11 bases in between. Germline-derived CDR1 and CDR2 are SGHAT and FQNNGV. This CDR3 is 14 amino acids long. This CDR3 reads CASSLGQISYEQYF. CDR3 bases: TGTGCCAGCAGCCTCGGACAGATCTCCTACGAGCAGTACTTC. The full variable domain, completed using reference TRBV11-2 and TRBJ2-7, is EAGVAQSPRYKIIEKRQSVAFWCNPISGHATLYWYQQILGQGPKLLIQFQNNGVVDDSQLPKDRFSAERLKGVDSTLKIQPAKLEDSAVYLCASSLGQISYEQYFGPGTRLTVT.

The chain links TRBV6-4 to TRBJ2-3; D not certain. CDR1 and CDR2 (germline): MRHNA, SNTAGT. The CDR3 loop spans 14 amino acids. V dropped 1 base and J dropped 8 bases, with 13 bases sitting between them. CDR3: CASSDWYKTGTQYF. The DNA for the CDR3 is TGTGCCAGCAGTGACTGGTATAAAACGGGTACGCAGTATTTT.

The chain recombines TRBV18 with TRBJ2-7, with D uncertain. The CDR3 is 13 residues long. The V end lost 0 bases, the J end lost 3 bases, and 6 bases lay between the germline ends. CDR1 and CDR2 (germline): KGHSH, LQKENI. CDR3 amino acids: CASSPPLSYEQYF. As DNA, the CDR3 is TGTGCCAGCTCACCACCTCTCAGCTACGAGCAGTACTTC.

The chain uses TRBV7-9 and TRBJ2-1; D call uncertain. CDR3 size: 15 residues. Germline V gives CDR1 SEHNR, CDR2 FQNEAQ (reference sequence). The V gene lost 0 bases and the J gene lost 9 bases, with 15 bases spanning the gap. The DNA for the CDR3 is TGTGCCAGCAGCTTAGCCCCTGGCAGAACGGGTGAGCAGTTCTTC. The encoded protein is CASSLAPGRTGEQFF.

The gene calls are TRBV19 and TRBJ1-2; D call uncertain. V was clipped by 3 bases and J by 2 bases, with 7 bases between them. The CDR3 runs 13 residues. Per germline, CDR1 LNHDA and CDR2 SQIVND (reference sequence). The CDR3 loop reads CASSISRNYGYTF. The CDR3 DNA sequence: TGTGCCAGTAGTATCTCACGGAACTATGGCTACACCTTC.

The J gene is TRBJ2-1, the V gene TRBV30; D is unresolved. Germline V gives CDR1 GTSNPN, CDR2 SVGIG (reference sequence). V was clipped by 1 base and J by 4 bases, with 8 bases between them. There are 13 residues in the CDR3. The CDR3 here is CAWSASRYNEQFF. For the CDR3, the DNA is TGTGCCTGGAGTGCGTCTAGGTACAATGAGCAGTTCTTC.

This chain links TRBV7-9 with TRBJ2-2; 7 bases map to TRBD2. Per the germline V gene, CDR1 is SEHNR and CDR2 is FQNEAQ (reference sequence). This CDR3 has 16 amino acids. The J segment lost 3 bases and the V segment lost 1 base, leaving 5 bases of the junction unmatched. The CDR3 loop is CASSLDPAGDTGELFF. The CDR3 DNA is TGTGCCAGCAGCTTAGACCCCGCGGGGGACACCGGGGAGCTGTTTTTT.

The chain is built from TRBV7-2 and TRBJ2-7, with TRBD2 matching over 11 bases. The CDR3 extends over 16 amino acids. Germline trimming cut 5 bases from V and 5 bases from J; bases unmatched to any gene: 11. Germline values: CDR1 SGHTA, CDR2 FQGNSA. In nucleotides, the CDR3 is TGTGCCAGCAGCCCCGAGACTAGCGGGATAGGACACGAGCAGTACTTC. Its protein product is CASSPETSGIGHEQYF.

The rearrangement uses TRBV30 and TRBJ2-7; 10 nucleotides line up with TRBD1. J was trimmed by 7 bases and V by 5 bases; bases with no gene match: 14. Germline CDR1 is GTSNPN and CDR2 is SVGIG (reference sequence). The CDR3 length is 15 residues. Here the CDR3 reads CAWGTGTGVGREQYF. The CDR3 DNA reads TGTGCCTGGGGTACCGGGACAGGGGTCGGCCGGGAGCAGTACTTC.

This clone was recorded once. The V call is TRBV4-3, the J call TRBJ2-1; the D gene is possibly TRBD2 (5 bases). Germline V lookup: CDR1 LGHNA, CDR2 YSLEER. Trimming stripped 6 bases from V and 4 bases from J, with 10 bases between. CDR3 length equals 13 residues. CDR3 nucleotide sequence: TGCGCCAGCAGACTAGAAGTTTACAATGAGCAGTTCTTC. This translates into CASRLEVYNEQFF.

This clone was picked up a small number of times. The chain is built from TRBV5-6 and TRBJ1-4, with TRBD1 as a possible D gene (6 bases). Trimming took 5 bases from V and 8 from J, leaving 10 bases between them. Looked up from germline, CDR1 is SGHDT and CDR2 is YYEEEE. There are 12 residues in the CDR3. CDR3 nucleotides: TGTGCCAGCAGTTCCACAGGGGAAAAACTGTTTTTT. This encodes CASSSTGEKLFF. Using reference TRBV5-6 and TRBJ1-4 for the parts outside the CDR3, the full variable domain is DAGVTQSPTHLIKTRGQQVTLRCSPKSGHDTVSWYQQALGQGPQFIFQYYEEEERQRGNFPDRFSGHQFPNYSSELNVNALLLGDSALYLCASSSTGEKLFFGSGTQLSVL.

The table lists this clone with a few counts. The chain links TRBV9 to TRBJ2-5, with a possible D match to TRBD2 (6 bases). The CDR3 runs 17 residues. V lost 0 bases and J lost 3, with 18 bases in between. The germline V gene has CDR1 SGDLS and CDR2 YYNGEE. The CDR3 reads CASSVAPVGGTEETQYF. The DNA of the CDR3 is TGTGCCAGCAGCGTAGCTCCCGTTGGCGGGACTGAAGAGACCCAGTACTTC.

The CDR3 DNA reads as TGTGCCGGGGGGGGGCCGCGGGAGCTCTACGAGCAGTACTTC. It codes for CAGGGPRELYEQYF. The V gene is TRBV28, the J gene TRBJ2-7; D possibly corresponds to TRBD2 (7 bases). There are 14 residues in the CDR3. The germline V gene encodes CDR1 MDHEN and CDR2 SYDVKM. The ends were cut back, 11 bases at V and 3 bases at J, with 20 bases in the middle.

This chain connects TRBV6-5 to TRBJ1-1; TRBD1 aligns across 7 bases. CDR3 length equals 15 residues. Germline values: CDR1 MNHEY, CDR2 SVGAGI. V gave up 1 base and J gave up 1 base; unmatched junction bases: 3. The CDR3 is CASSYYRGGNTEAFF. CDR3 bases: TGTGCCAGCAGTTACTACAGGGGAGGGAACACTGAAGCTTTCTTT.

This chain joins TRBV5-4 and TRBJ2-7; the match to TRBD2 covers 13 bases. The germline V gene encodes CDR1 SGHNT and CDR2 YYREEE (reference sequence). The CDR3 totals 15 residues. The junction had 5 bases not matched to a gene; V was cut back by 5 bases and J by 3 bases. The CDR3: CASRPGTSGIYEQYF. The CDR3, as DNA: TGTGCCAGCAGACCGGGGACTAGCGGGATCTACGAGCAGTACTTC.

This chain connects TRBV28 to TRBJ2-1, with D possibly matching TRBD2 (5 bases). This CDR3 contains 12 residues. Deletions cut 8 bases from V and 9 bases from J, with 14 bases between. From germline, CDR1 is MDHEN and CDR2 SYDVKM. The CDR3 DNA reads as TGTGCCAGCCGTACCCCTAGCACTGAGCAGTTCTTC. Its protein is CASRTPSTEQFF. Full variable domain (outside the CDR3, taken from reference TRBV28 and TRBJ2-1): DVKVTQSSRYLVKRTGEKVFLECVQDMDHENMFWYRQDPGLGLRLIYFSYDVKMKEKGDIPEGYSVSREKKERFSLILESASTNQTSMYLCASRTPSTEQFFGPGTRLTVL.

The chain links TRBV28 to TRBJ1-4, with TRBD1 identical over 10 bases. CDR1 and CDR2 (germline): MDHEN, SYDVKM. The junction had 5 bases not matched to a gene; V was cut back by 6 bases and J by 4 bases. The CDR3 covers 15 residues. CDR3 protein: CASRATGGRNEKLFF. CDR3 coding DNA: TGTGCCAGCAGGGCGACAGGGGGCCGTAATGAAAAACTGTTTTTT.

The rearrangement links TRBV27 to TRBJ1-2; D not resolved. CDR3 length equals 12 residues. The germline V gene has CDR1 MNHEY and CDR2 SMNVEV (reference sequence). The ends were cut back, 3 bases at V and 4 bases at J, with 6 bases in the middle. The CDR3 nucleotides are TGTGCCAGCAGTTTGGCAGGCTATGGCTACACCTTC. This codes for CASSLAGYGYTF.

The rearrangement links TRBV5-6 to TRBJ2-5, with 7 bases lining up with TRBD1. In germline, CDR1 is SGHDT, CDR2 YYEEEE. The CDR3 totals 13 residues. J was trimmed by 5 bases and V by 3 bases; bases with no gene match: 4. CDR3 DNA: TGTGCCAGCAGCTCCACAGGGGATGAGACCCAGTACTTC. It translates to CASSSTGDETQYF.

This chain joins TRBV18 and TRBJ2-7, with D possibly being TRBD1 (6 bases). Germline lookup yields CDR1 KGHSH and CDR2 LQKENI. Trimming left V 0 bases short and J 5 bases short, with 11 bases between. The CDR3 is 14 amino acids. CDR3 in DNA: TGTGCCAGCTCACCACCACCAGCAGGGGACGAGCAGTACTTC. Amino acids: CASSPPPAGDEQYF.

V and J are TRBV29-1 and TRBJ2-7, with 7 nucleotides matching TRBD1. V shed 4 bases and J 2 bases; nucleotides not matched to a gene: 5. The CDR3 runs to 13 residues. From germline, CDR1 is SQVTM and CDR2 ANQGSEA. The CDR3 DNA follows: TGCAGCGTTGCCACAGGGGTTGCCTACGAGCAGTACTTC. Translated, it gives CSVATGVAYEQYF.